The next 9 T cell receptor beta chains were all read from a single sample in a study of blood T cell repertoires in COVID-19. Clones were read by immunoSEQ multiplex PCR, and TCRdb kept only the in-frame ones, dropping some. The sample carries approximately 250,000 clones, 80% to 90% recorded once. What was sequenced was PBMCs or T cells enriched from blood (not recorded which). These receptors all stem from a woman aged 25 to 39 with acute COVID-19.

In the case of this clone: Other DNA sequences of this sample code for an identical CDR3. This rearrangement joins TRBV6-1 to TRBJ2-7; 9 nucleotides align to TRBD1. The germline V gene encodes CDR1 MNHNS and CDR2 SASEGT. Trimming removed 2 bases from V and 1 base from J; junction bases left unmatched: 3. This CDR3 contains 15 residues. CDR3 amino acids: CASSEPGQGSYEQYF. CDR3 DNA: TGTGCCAGCAGTGAACCGGGACAGGGTTCCTACGAGCAGTACTTC.

A word on this clone: Distinct nucleotide sequences in the sample also encode this CDR3. This chain connects TRBV27 to TRBJ2-7; D is possibly TRBD2 (6 bases). CDR1 is MNHEY and CDR2 is SMNVEV in the germline V gene (reference sequence). V gave up 4 bases and J gave up 0 bases, with 7 bases separating them. The CDR3 sequence is 13 residues long. The CDR3 DNA follows: TGTGCCAGCAGTTCCGGGAGCTCCTACGAGCAGTACTTC. It yields the protein CASSSGSSYEQYF.

The chain employs TRBV18 and TRBJ1-1, with 9 bases fitting TRBD1. CDR3 size: 13 residues. V was pared by 2 bases and J by 8 bases, with 3 bases of the junction left unmatched. Germline CDR1 reads KGHSH; CDR2 reads LQKENI. The CDR3 here is CASSPGTGLEAFF. For the CDR3, the DNA is TGTGCCAGCTCACCAGGGACAGGGTTAGAAGCTTTCTTT. The full variable domain, in which reference TRBV18 and TRBJ1-1 provide the parts outside the CDR3, is NAGVMQNPRHLVRRRGQEARLRCSPMKGHSHVYWYRQLPEEGLKFMVYLQKENIIDESGMPKERFSAEFPKEGPSILRIQQVVRGDSAAYFCASSPGTGLEAFFGQGTRLTVV.

The J gene is TRBJ2-1, the V gene TRBV19, with TRBD2 identical over 8 bases. Germline V gives CDR1 LNHDA, CDR2 SQIVND (reference sequence). The CDR3 extends over 15 amino acids. After removal of 10 bases from V and 1 base from J, the junction contained 9 bases not matched to a gene. The CDR3 DNA is TGTGCCACCCAAACCTCTAGCGGGTCCTACAATGAGCAGTTCTTC. It yields the protein CATQTSSGSYNEQFF.

The rearrangement joins TRBV4-2 to TRBJ2-5; possibly TRBD1 for D (6 bases). There are 15 residues in the CDR3. The germline V gene has CDR1 LGHNA and CDR2 YNFKEQ. V lost 1 base and J 1 base, leaving 10 bases between the germline ends. The CDR3 DNA sequence: TGTGCCAGCAGCCAAGGGTGGACAGTCCAAGAGACCCAGTACTTC. Protein product: CASSQGWTVQETQYF.

The V gene is TRBV7-2, the J gene TRBJ2-7; the D gene is possibly TRBD1 (6 bases). The CDR3 sequence is 16 residues long. V was clipped by 6 bases and J by 6 bases, with 24 bases between them. The germline CDR1 and CDR2 sequences are SGHTA and FQGNSA. The CDR3, as DNA: TGTGCCAGCAGACGACCCATGACAGGTTCGTCTGGCGAGCAGTACTTC. Residues: CASRRPMTGSSGEQYF.

The rearrangement joins TRBV6-5 to TRBJ2-7; weak D call: TRBD1 (5 bases). Germline V CDR1 and CDR2: MNHEY, SVGAGI. With 8 bases removed from V and 0 bases from J, the gap between germline ends came to 17 bases. The length of the CDR3 is 15 residues. CDR3 sequence: CASWTPTMSSYEQYF. CDR3 sequence (DNA): TGTGCCAGCTGGACACCGACAATGAGCTCCTACGAGCAGTACTTC.

This chain connects TRBV5-1 to TRBJ1-4; D remains ambiguous. Trimming took 7 bases from V and 0 from J, leaving 7 bases between them. The germline V gene has CDR1 SGHRS and CDR2 YFSETQ. The CDR3 has 13 amino acids. CDR3 sequence: CASGQSTNEKLFF. The DNA of the CDR3 is TGCGCCAGCGGCCAGTCAACTAATGAAAAACTGTTTTTT.

V gene TRBV7-2 combines with J gene TRBJ2-4; possibly TRBD2 for D (5 bases). V lost 5 bases and J 3 bases, leaving 11 bases between the germline ends. The germline V gene encodes CDR1 SGHTA and CDR2 FQGNSA. This CDR3 is 14 amino acids long. The CDR3 bases are TGTGCCAGCAGCCCGGGATTCGGCAAAAACATTCAGTACTTC. Protein product: CASSPGFGKNIQYF. Drawing the rest from reference TRBV7-2 and TRBJ2-4, the complete variable domain is GAGVSQSPSNKVTEKGKDVELRCDPISGHTALYWYRQSLGQGLEFLIYFQGNSAPDKSGLPSDRFSAERTGGSVSTLTIQRTQQEDSAVYLCASSPGFGKNIQYFGAGTRLSVL.